This T cell receptor (beta chain) was sequenced for a study of shared clonotypes between healthy human individuals. Study results and limitations: Despite large depth, rarefaction showed incomplete sorted-subset sequencing. Sequencing depth was expected to influence donor clonotype sharing.

Concerning this clone itself: No antigen is known for it.

The authors split each subset's genomic DNA evenly across several immunoSEQ plates. Assay used: immunoSEQ multiplex PCR; TCRdb lists only in-frame clones, some missing. The data show about 1.5 million clones, 95% to 99% seen once. The V gene's germline CDR1 is SGHRS and CDR2 YFSETQ. This CDR3 comprises 11 residues. Trimming removed 4 bases from V and 6 bases from J, with 6 bases in between. Sequencing used naive CD4+ T cells sorted from blood. Subset meaning: CD45RA+ positively selected. This TCR was sampled from a young man in good health. The chain employs TRBV5-1 and TRBJ2-3, with D unresolved. CDR3 in DNA: TGCGCCAGCAGCGATTTGGATACGCAGTATTTT. It specifies CASSDLDTQYF. The entire variable domain, with the rest obtained from reference TRBV5-1 and TRBJ2-3, is as follows: KAGVTQTPRYLIKTRGQQVTLSCSPISGHRSVSWYQQTPGQGLQFLFEYFSETQRNKGNFPGRFSGRQFSNSRSEMNVSTLELGDSALYLCASSDLDTQYFGPGTRLTVL.